The T cell receptor beta chain under discussion was sequenced for a study of cytomegalovirus exposure and HLA in healthy donors. CDR3 length: 13 residues. The V gene lost 4 bases and the J gene lost 7 bases, with 13 bases spanning the gap. Germline values: CDR1 MGHDK, CDR2 SYGVNS. With respect to this clone: Its antigen is not identified.

Study outcomes and limitations: The authors listed 150 to 200 TCR beta chains as cytomegalovirus-associated. In a later analysis, CMV-associated beta chains were mostly HLA-associated, it appeared.

PCR employed 60 Vbeta and 13 Jbeta primers. The table came from immunoSEQ multiplex PCR; TCRdb's copy has only in-frame clones and leaves some out. The sample has tens of thousands of clones, approximately 81% seen once. Sequences were obtained from PBMCs. This receptor was taken from a woman between 25 and 40 years old in good health and CMV-seropositive. The V and J genes are TRBV25-1 and TRBJ2-5; possibly TRBD1 for D (7 bases). The CDR3 region is CASSAGQRATQYF. The CDR3 DNA is TGTGCCAGCAGTGCGGGACAGCGGGCGACCCAGTACTTC.